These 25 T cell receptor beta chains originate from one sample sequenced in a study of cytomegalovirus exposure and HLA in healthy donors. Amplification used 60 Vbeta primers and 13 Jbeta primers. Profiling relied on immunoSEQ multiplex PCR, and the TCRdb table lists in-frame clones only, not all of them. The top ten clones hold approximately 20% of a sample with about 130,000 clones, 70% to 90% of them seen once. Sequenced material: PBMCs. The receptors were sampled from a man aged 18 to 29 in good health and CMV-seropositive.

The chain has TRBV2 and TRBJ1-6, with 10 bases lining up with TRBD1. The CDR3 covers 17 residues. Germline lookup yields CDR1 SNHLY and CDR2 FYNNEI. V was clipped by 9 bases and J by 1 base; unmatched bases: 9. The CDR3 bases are TGTGCCAGTAATATTCCGGGACAGGGGTCCTATAATTCACCCCTCCACTTT. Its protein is CASNIPGQGSYNSPLHF.

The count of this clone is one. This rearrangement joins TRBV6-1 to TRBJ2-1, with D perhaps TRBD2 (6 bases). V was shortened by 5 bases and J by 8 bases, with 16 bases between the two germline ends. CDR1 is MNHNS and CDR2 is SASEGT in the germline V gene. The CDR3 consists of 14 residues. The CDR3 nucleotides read TGTGCCAGCAGTCCGGAGGAGGGGTCCGATGAGCAGTTCTTC. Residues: CASSPEEGSDEQFF.

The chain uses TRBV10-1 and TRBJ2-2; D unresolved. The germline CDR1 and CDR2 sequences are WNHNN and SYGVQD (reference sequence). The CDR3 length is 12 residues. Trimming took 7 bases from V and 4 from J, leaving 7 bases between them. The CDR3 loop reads CASKSGTGELFF. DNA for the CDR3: TGCGCCAGCAAATCGGGCACCGGGGAGCTGTTTTTT.

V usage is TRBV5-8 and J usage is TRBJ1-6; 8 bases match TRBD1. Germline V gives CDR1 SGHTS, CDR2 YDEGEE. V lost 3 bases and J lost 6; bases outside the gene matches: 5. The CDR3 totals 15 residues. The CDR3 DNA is TGTGCCAGCAGCTGGGGGCAGGGGGCTAATTCACCCCTCCACTTT. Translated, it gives CASSWGQGANSPLHF.

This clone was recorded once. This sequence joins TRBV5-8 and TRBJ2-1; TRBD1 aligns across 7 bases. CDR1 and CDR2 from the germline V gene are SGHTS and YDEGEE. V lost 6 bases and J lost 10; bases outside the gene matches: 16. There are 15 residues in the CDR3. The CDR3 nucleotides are TGTGCCAGCAATTTACGAGGGGGCGTAAAATCCGAGCAGTTCTTC. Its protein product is CASNLRGGVKSEQFF.

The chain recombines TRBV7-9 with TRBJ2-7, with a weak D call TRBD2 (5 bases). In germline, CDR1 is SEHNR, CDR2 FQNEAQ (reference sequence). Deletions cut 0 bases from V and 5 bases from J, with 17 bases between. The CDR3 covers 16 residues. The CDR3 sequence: CASSLAFGVIGDEQYF. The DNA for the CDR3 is TGTGCCAGCAGCTTAGCGTTTGGGGTCATCGGGGACGAGCAGTACTTC.

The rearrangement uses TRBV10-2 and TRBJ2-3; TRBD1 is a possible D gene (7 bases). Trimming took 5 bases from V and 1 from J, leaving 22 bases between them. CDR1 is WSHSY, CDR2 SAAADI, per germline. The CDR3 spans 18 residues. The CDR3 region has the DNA TGCGCCAGCAGTAACCCCCTACAGGGGCCGGGGGGCACAGATACGCAGTATTTT. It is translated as CASSNPLQGPGGTDTQYF.

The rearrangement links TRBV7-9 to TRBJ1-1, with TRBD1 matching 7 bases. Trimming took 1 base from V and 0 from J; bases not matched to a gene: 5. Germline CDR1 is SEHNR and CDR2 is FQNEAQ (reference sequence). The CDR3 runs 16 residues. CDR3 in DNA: TGTGCCAGCAGCTTAGGAGCAGGGGGAATGAACACTGAAGCTTTCTTT. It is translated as CASSLGAGGMNTEAFF.

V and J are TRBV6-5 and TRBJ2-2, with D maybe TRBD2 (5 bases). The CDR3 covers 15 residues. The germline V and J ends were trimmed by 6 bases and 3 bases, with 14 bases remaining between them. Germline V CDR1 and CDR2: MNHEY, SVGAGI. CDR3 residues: CASSPGEGYTGELFF. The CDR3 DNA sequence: TGTGCCAGCAGCCCCGGTGAGGGATACACCGGGGAGCTGTTTTTT.

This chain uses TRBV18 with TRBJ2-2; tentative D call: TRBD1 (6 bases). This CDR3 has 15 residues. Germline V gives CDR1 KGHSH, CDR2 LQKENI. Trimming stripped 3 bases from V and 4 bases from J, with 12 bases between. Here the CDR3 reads CASSPLQGTTGELFF. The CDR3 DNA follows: TGTGCCAGCTCACCGTTACAGGGAACCACCGGGGAGCTGTTTTTT.

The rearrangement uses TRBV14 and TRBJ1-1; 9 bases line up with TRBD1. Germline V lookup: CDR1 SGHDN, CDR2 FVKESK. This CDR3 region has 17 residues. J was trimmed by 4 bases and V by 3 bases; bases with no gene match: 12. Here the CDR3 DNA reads TGTGCCAGCAGCCACCCTGGACAGGGGCTGGGGATCACTGAAGCTTTCTTT. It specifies CASSHPGQGLGITEAFF. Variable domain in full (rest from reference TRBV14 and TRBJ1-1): EAGVTQFPSHSVIEKGQTVTLRCDPISGHDNLYWYRRVMGKEIKFLLHFVKESKQDESGMPNNRFLAERTGGTYSTLKVQPAELEDSGVYFCASSHPGQGLGITEAFFGQGTRLTVV.

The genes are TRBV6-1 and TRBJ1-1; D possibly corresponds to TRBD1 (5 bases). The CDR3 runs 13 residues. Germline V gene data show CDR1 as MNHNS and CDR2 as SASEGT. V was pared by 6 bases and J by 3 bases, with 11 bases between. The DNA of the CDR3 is TGTGCCAGCAGCTATACAGGTTACACTGAAGCTTTCTTT. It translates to CASSYTGYTEAFF.

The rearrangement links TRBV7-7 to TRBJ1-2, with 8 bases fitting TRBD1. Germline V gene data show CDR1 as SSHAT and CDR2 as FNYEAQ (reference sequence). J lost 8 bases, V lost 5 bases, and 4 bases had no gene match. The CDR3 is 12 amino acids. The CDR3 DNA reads TGTGCCAGCAGCGACAGGGGCGTAGGCTACACCTTC. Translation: CASSDRGVGYTF.

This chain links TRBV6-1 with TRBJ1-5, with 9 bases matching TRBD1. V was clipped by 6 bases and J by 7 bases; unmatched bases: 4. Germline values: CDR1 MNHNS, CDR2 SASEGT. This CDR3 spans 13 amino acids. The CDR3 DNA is TGTGCCAGCAGGGGACAGGGTTGGCAGCCCCAGCATTTT. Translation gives CASRGQGWQPQHF.

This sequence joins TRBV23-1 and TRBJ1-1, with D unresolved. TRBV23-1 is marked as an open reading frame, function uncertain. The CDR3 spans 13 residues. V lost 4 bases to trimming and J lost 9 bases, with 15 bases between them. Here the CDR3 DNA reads TGCGCCAGCAGTCCGCCCGGGGAGACGAAAGCTTTCTTT. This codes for CASSPPGETKAFF.

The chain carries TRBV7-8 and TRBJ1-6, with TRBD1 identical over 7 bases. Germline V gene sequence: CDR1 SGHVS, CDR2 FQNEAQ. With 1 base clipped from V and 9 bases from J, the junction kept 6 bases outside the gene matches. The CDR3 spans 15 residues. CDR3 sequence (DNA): TGTGCCAGCAGCTTAGAGGGGGGACAGTTTTCACCCCTCCACTTT. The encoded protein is CASSLEGGQFSPLHF.

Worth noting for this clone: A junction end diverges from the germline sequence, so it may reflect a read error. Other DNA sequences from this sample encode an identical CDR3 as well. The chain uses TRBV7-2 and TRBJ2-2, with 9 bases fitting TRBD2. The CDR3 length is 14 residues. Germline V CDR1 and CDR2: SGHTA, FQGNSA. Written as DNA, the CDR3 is TGTGCCAGCAGTTTAGCGGGGGCCACCGGGGAGCTGTTTTTT. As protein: CASSLAGATGELFF.

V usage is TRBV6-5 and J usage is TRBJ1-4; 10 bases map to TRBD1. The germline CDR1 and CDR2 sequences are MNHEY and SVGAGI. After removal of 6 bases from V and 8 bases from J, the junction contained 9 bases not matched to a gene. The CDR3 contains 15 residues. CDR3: CASRPRDRGWEKLFF. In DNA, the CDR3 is TGTGCCAGCAGACCCCGGGACAGGGGTTGGGAAAAACTGTTTTTT.

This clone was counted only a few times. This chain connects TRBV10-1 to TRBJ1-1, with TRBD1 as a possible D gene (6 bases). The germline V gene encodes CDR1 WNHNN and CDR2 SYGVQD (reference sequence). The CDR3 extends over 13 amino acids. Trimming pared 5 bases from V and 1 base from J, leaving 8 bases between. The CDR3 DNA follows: TGCGCCAGCAGTCCGGGACAGAACACTGAAGCTTTCTTT. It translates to CASSPGQNTEAFF.

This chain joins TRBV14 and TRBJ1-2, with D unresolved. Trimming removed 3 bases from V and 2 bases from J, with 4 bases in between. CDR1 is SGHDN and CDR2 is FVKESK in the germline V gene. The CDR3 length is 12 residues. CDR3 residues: CASSQLNYGYTF. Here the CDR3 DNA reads TGTGCCAGCAGCCAGTTAAACTATGGCTACACCTTC.

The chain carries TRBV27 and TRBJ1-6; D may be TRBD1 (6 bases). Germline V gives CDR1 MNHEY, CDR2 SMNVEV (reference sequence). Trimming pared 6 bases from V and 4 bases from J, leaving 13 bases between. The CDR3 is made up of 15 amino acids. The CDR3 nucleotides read TGTGCCAGCAGAACAGGGTTGGGGTATAATTCACCCCTCCACTTT. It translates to CASRTGLGYNSPLHF.

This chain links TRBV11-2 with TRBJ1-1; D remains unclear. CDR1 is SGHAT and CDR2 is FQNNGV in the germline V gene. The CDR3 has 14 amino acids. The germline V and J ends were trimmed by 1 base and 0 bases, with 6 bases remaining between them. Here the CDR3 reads CASSLAQLNTEAFF. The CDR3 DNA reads TGTGCCAGCAGCTTAGCACAGTTGAACACTGAAGCTTTCTTT.

This chain's CDR3 is CASSQVLGGGTEAFF. CDR3 nucleotides: TGCGCCAGCAGCCAAGTCCTGGGGGGAGGAACTGAAGCTTTCTTT. The genes are TRBV4-1 and TRBJ1-1, with TRBD1 as a possible D gene (5 bases). Trimming stripped 1 base from V and 5 bases from J, with 14 bases between. This CDR3 contains 15 residues. Germline V gene data show CDR1 as MGHRA and CDR2 as YSYEKL.

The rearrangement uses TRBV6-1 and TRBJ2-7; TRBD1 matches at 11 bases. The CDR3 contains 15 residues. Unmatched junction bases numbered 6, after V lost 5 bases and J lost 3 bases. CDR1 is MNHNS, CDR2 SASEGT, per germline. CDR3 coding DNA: TGTGCCAGCAGTCTCGGACAGGGGGCCGACTACGAGCAGTACTTC. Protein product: CASSLGQGADYEQYF.

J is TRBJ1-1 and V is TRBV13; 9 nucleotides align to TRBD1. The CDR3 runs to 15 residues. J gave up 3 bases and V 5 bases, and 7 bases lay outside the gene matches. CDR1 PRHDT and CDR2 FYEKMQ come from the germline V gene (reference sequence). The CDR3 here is CASSDGDRAYTEAFF. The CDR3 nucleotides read TGTGCCAGCAGCGACGGGGACAGGGCTTACACTGAAGCTTTCTTT.